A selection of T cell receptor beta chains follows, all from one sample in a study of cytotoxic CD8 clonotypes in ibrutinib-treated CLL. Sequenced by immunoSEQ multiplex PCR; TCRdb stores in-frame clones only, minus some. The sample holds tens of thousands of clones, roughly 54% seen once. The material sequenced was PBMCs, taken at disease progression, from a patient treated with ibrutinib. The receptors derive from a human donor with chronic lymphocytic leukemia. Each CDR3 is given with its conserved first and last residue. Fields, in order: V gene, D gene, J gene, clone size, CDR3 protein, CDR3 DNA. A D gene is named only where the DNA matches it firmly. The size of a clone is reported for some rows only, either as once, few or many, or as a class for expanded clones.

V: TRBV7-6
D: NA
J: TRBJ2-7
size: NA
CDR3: CASSLGIYYEQYF
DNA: TGTGCCAGCAGCTTAGGCATCTACTACGAGCAGTACTTC

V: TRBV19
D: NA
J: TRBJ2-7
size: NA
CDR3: CASSIYLQVNYEQYF
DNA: TGTGCCAGTAGTATATACCTCCAGGTCAATTACGAGCAGTACTTC

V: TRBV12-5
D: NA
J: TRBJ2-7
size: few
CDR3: CASGPGTAYEQYF
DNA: TGTGCTAGTGGCCCCGGGACGGCTTACGAGCAGTACTTC

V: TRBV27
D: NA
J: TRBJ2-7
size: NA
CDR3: CASSLFRTYSYEQYF
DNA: TGTGCCAGCAGTTTATTTAGGACGTACTCCTACGAGCAGTACTTC

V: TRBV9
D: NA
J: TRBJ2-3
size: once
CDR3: CASSVIVLDTQYF
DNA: TGTGCCAGCAGCGTGATAGTGCTAGATACGCAGTATTTT

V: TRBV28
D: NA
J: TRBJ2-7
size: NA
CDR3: CASSLFGRGGYEQYF
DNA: TGTGCCAGCAGTTTATTCGGCAGGGGCGGGTACGAGCAGTACTTC

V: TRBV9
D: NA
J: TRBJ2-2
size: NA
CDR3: CASTSRGGARELFF
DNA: TGTGCCAGCACCTCGCGAGGGGGAGCTAGGGAGCTGTTTTTT

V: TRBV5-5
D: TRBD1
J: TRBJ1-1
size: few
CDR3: CASSLGQGFGTEAFF
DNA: TGTGCCAGCAGCTTGGGACAGGGATTTGGCACTGAAGCTTTCTTT

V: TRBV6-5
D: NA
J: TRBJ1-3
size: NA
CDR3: CASSYRSLSSGNTIYF
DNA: TGTGCCAGCAGTTACCGTTCGTTAAGCTCTGGAAACACCATATATTTT

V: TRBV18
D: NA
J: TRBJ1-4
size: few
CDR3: CASSPGGAEKLFF
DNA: TGTGCCAGCTCACCGGGGGGGGCTGAAAAACTGTTTTTT

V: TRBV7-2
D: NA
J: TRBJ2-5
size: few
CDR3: CASSFARAETQYF
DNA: TGTGCCAGCAGCTTTGCTAGAGCAGAGACCCAGTACTTC

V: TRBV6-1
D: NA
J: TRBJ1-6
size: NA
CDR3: CASSGTRQAVNSPLHF
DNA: TGTGCCAGCAGTGGCACCAGGCAGGCAGTAAATTCACCCCTCCACTTT

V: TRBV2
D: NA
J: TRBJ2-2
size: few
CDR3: CASRLGTENTGELFF
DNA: TGTGCCAGCAGGCTCGGGACGGAAAACACCGGGGAGCTGTTTTTT

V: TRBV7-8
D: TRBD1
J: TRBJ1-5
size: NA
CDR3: CASSAGTGGFQPQHF
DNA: TGTGCCAGCAGCGCCGGGACAGGGGGCTTTCAGCCCCAGCATTTT

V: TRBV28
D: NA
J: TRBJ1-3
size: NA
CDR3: CASSLYGISGNTIYF
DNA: TGTGCCAGCAGTTTATATGGAATCTCTGGAAACACCATATATTTT

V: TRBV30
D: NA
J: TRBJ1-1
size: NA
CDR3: CAWSQTENTEAFF
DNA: TGTGCCTGGAGTCAGACGGAGAACACTGAAGCTTTCTTT

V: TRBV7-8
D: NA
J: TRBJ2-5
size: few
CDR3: CASSLPGLLKETQYF
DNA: TGTGCCAGCAGCTTACCGGGACTTTTAAAAGAGACCCAGTACTTC

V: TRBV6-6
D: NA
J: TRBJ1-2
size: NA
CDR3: CAARGAGYTF
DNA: TGTGCCGCCCGAGGGGCAGGCTACACCTTC

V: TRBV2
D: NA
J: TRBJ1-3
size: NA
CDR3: CASSESLASSSGNTIYF
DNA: TGTGCCAGCAGTGAATCTCTGGCCTCCTCGTCTGGAAACACCATATATTTT

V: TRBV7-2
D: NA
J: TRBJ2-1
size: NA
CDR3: CASSLATGTYNEQFF
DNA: TGTGCCAGCAGCTTAGCGACGGGGACCTACAATGAGCAGTTCTTC

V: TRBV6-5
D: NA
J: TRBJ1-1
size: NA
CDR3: CASSPLGTEAFF
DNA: TGTGCCAGCAGCCCCCTTGGGACTGAAGCTTTCTTT

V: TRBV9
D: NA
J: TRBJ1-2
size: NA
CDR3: CASSVGGPLGYTF
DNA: TGTGCCAGCAGCGTAGGCGGCCCCCTAGGCTACACCTTC

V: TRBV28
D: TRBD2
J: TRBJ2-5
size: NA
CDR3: CASSTVTSGRGGTKTQYF
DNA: TGTGCCAGCAGCACTGTTACGAGCGGGAGGGGGGGGACGAAGACCCAGTACTTC

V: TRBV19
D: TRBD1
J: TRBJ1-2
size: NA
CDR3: CASSTTGGLGYTF
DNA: TGTGCCAGTAGTACTACAGGGGGCCTTGGCTACACCTTC

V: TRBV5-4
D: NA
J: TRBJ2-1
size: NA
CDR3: CASSRPGRGLGNEQFF
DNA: TGTGCCAGCAGCCGGCCGGGCAGGGGATTGGGGAATGAGCAGTTCTTC

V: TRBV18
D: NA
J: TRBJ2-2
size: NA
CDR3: CASSPLDRSNTGELFF
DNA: TGTGCCAGCTCACCATTAGACAGGTCGAACACCGGGGAGCTGTTTTTT

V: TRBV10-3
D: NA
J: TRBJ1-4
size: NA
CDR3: CAISEGGSNEKLFF
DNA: TGTGCCATCAGTGAGGGGGGCTCTAATGAAAAACTGTTTTTT

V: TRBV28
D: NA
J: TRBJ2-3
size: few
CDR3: CASSFLGARGTDTQYF
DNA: TGTGCCAGCAGTTTTTTAGGGGCTCGCGGCACAGATACGCAGTATTTT

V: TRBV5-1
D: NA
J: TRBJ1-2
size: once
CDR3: CASSLGPGELDSYTF
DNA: TGCGCCAGCAGCTTGGGGCCGGGGGAATTGGATAGCTACACCTTC

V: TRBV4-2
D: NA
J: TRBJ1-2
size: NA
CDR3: CASSQDFKGNLNYGYTF
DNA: TGTGCCAGCAGCCAAGATTTTAAGGGTAATCTTAACTATGGCTACACCTTC

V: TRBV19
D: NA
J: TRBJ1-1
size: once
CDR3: CASSLLFGTEAFF
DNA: TGTGCCAGTAGCCTACTATTTGGGACTGAAGCTTTCTTT

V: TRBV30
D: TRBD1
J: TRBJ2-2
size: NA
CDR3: CASAGTENVGELFF
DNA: TGTGCCTCCGCCGGGACAGAGAATGTCGGGGAGCTGTTTTTT

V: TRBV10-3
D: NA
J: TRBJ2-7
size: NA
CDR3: CAISVRASYEQYF
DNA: TGTGCCATCAGTGTCAGGGCGTCCTACGAGCAGTACTTC

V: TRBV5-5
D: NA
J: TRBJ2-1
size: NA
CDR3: CASSGDGPEAYNEQFF
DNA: TGTGCCAGCAGCGGGGATGGACCGGAGGCCTACAATGAGCAGTTCTTC

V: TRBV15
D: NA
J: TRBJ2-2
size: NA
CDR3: CATSRDGWGATGELFF
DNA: TGTGCCACCAGCAGAGATGGGTGGGGGGCCACCGGGGAGCTGTTTTTT

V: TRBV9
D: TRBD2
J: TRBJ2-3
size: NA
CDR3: CASSQTSGGIDTQYF
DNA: TGTGCCAGCAGCCAGACTAGCGGGGGTATCGATACGCAGTATTTT

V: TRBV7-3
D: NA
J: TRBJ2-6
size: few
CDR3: CASSLTGGSGANVLTF
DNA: TGTGCCAGCAGCTTAACGGGCGGCTCTGGGGCCAACGTCCTGACTTTC

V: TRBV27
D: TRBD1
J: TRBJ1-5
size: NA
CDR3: CASSFRQGTQPQHF
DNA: TGTGCCAGCAGTTTTAGACAGGGTACTCAGCCCCAGCATTTT

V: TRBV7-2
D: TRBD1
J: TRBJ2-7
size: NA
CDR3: CASSHWTGDNNEQYF
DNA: TGTGCCAGCAGCCATTGGACAGGGGATAATAACGAGCAGTACTTC

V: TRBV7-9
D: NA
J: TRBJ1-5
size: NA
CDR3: CASSLARGSQPQHF
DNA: TGTGCCAGCAGCTTAGCGAGGGGTAGCCAGCCCCAGCATTTT

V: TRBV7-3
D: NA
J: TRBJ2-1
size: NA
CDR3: CASSQQGSYNEQFF
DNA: TGTGCCAGCAGCCAGCAGGGCTCCTACAATGAGCAGTTCTTC

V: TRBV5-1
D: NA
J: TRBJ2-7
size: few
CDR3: CASSLAGNEQYF
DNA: TGCGCCAGCAGCTTAGCAGGAAACGAGCAGTACTTC

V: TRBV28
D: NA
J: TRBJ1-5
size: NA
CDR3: CASSLGGSNQPQHF
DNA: TGTGCCAGCAGTCTCGGGGGTAGCAATCAGCCCCAGCATTTT

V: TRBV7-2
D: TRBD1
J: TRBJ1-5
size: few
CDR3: CASSLDRGGGQPQHF
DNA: TGTGCCAGCAGCTTAGACAGGGGAGGAGGTCAGCCCCAGCATTTT

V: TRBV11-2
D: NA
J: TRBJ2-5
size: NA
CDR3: CASSLNVVAEETQYF
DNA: TGTGCCAGCAGCTTAAACGTTGTAGCGGAGGAGACCCAGTACTTC

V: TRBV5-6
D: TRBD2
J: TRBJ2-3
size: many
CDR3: CASSPRGLAGGRIGQYF
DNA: TGTGCCAGCAGCCCCCGAGGTCTAGCGGGGGGGAGGATCGGGCAGTATTTT

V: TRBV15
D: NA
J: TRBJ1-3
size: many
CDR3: CATSIGSGNTIYF
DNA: TGTGCCACCAGCATCGGCTCTGGAAACACCATATATTTT

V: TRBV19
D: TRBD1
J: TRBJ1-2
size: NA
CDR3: CASSIFTGGIYGYTF
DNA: TGTGCCAGTAGTATTTTCACAGGGGGTATCTATGGCTACACCTTC

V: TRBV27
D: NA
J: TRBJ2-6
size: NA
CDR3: CASRLLGQGGANVLTF
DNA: TGTGCCAGCAGACTTCTGGGGCAGGGTGGGGCCAACGTCCTGACTTTC

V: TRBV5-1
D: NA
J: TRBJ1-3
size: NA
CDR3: CASSLGQGPSDGNTIYF
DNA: TGCGCCAGCAGCTTGGGGCAGGGACCCTCAGATGGAAACACCATATATTTT

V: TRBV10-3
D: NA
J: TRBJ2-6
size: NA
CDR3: CAISDPEVSGANVLTF
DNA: TGTGCCATCAGTGACCCTGAAGTATCTGGGGCCAACGTCCTGACTTTC

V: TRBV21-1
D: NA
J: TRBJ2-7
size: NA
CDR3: CAWGRGYEQYF
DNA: TGTGCCTGGGGCAGGGGCTACGAGCAGTACTTC

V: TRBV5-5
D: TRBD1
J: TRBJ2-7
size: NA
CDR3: CASSDLDRGHEQYF
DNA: TGTGCCAGCAGCGATTTGGACAGGGGGCACGAGCAGTACTTC

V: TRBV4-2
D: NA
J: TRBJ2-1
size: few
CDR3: CASSQDKRQEQFF
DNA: TGTGCCAGCAGCCAAGATAAGCGCCAGGAGCAGTTCTTC

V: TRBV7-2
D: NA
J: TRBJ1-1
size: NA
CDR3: CASSVQGRTEAFF
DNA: TGTGCCAGCAGTGTACAGGGTCGGACTGAAGCTTTCTTT

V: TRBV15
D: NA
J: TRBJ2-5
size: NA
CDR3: CATSRALTGFQETQYF
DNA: TGTGCCACCAGCAGAGCCTTGACAGGATTTCAAGAGACCCAGTACTTC

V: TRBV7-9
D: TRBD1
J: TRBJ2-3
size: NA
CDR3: CASSRDRAADTQYF
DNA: TGTGCCAGCAGCCGGGACAGGGCGGCAGATACGCAGTATTTT

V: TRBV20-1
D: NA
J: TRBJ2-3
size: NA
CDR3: CSARDRYTQYF
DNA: TGCAGTGCTAGAGATCGTTATACGCAGTATTTT

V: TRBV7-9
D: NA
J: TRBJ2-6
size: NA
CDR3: CASELSGVVDSGANVLTF
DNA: TGTGCCAGCGAATTATCGGGGGTGGTGGACTCTGGGGCCAACGTCCTGACTTTC